Listed below are T cell receptor beta chains from one sample, sequenced in a study of T cell repertoires in cytomegalovirus infection. These TCRs' antigens remain unknown. TCRdb re-called the reads with MiXCR, one entry per CDR3 protein. Of 680,000 or so distinct CDR3 sequences detected, roughly a third appear once; the ten largest clones hold roughly 20%. Material: cultured PBMCs, obtained from culture after CMV antigen stimulation. The receptor source for this set is a human donor in good health (CMV status not recorded). Some clones in this sample may be carry-over from other donors' samples. Each CDR3 is given with its conserved first and last residue. The D gene is left open where the match is weak. Not every row has a clone size; where given, it reads once, few, many or a size class.

J: TRBJ1-4; size: NA; V: TRBV12-5; D: NA; CDR3: CASGLAGKLFF; DNA: TGTGCTAGTGGTTTGGCGGGAAAACTGTTTTTT
J: TRBJ1-5; size: few; V: TRBV5-5; D: NA; CDR3: CASSPIWGTDQPQHF; DNA: TGTGCCAGCAGCCCCATTTGGGGGACGGATCAGCCCCAGCATTTT
J: TRBJ1-5; size: NA; V: TRBV28; D: NA; CDR3: CASSPLGMADQPQHF; DNA: TGTGCCAGCAGTCCCCTTGGGATGGCAGATCAGCCCCAGCATTTT
J: TRBJ2-5; size: many; V: TRBV7-2; D: NA; CDR3: CASSHSLLELRGAQETQYF; DNA: TGTGCCAGCAGCCACAGCCTCTTGGAGCTTCGGGGGGCCCAAGAGACCCAGTACTTC
J: TRBJ2-5; size: many; V: TRBV7-2; D: NA; CDR3: CASSLLGTETQYF; DNA: TGTGCCAGCAGCCTCTTAGGGACCGAGACCCAGTACTTC
J: TRBJ1-5; size: NA; V: TRBV23-1; D: NA; CDR3: CATGGESNQPQHF; DNA: TGCGCCACCGGGGGAGAGAGCAATCAGCCCCAGCATTTT
J: TRBJ2-3; size: few; V: TRBV11-2; D: NA; CDR3: CASTPRVGTQYF; DNA: TGTGCCAGCACCCCCAGGGTTGGTACGCAGTATTTT
J: TRBJ2-3; size: few; V: TRBV5-4; D: TRBD1; CDR3: CASSPRDRGRTDTQYF; DNA: TGTGCCAGCAGCCCAAGGGACAGGGGGCGGACAGATACGCAGTATTTT
J: TRBJ2-5; size: NA; V: TRBV6-6; D: NA; CDR3: CASSYPPNFDRQETQYF; DNA: TGTGCCAGCAGTTACCCCCCAAACTTCGACAGACAAGAGACCCAGTACTTC
J: TRBJ2-1; size: few; V: TRBV10-3; D: TRBD2; CDR3: CAISEVAGEGEQFF; DNA: TGTGCCATCAGTGAGGTAGCGGGAGAGGGTGAGCAGTTCTTC
J: TRBJ2-2; size: NA; V: TRBV7-8; D: NA; CDR3: CASSLIGPNLGAGELFF; DNA: TGTGCCAGCAGCTTAATTGGTCCGAACCTGGGCGCCGGGGAGCTGTTTTTT
J: TRBJ2-1; size: NA; V: TRBV4-3; D: TRBD2; CDR3: CASSQDLTSGVYNEQFF; DNA: TGCGCCAGCAGCCAAGATTTGACTAGCGGTGTGTACAATGAGCAGTTCTTC
J: TRBJ2-5; size: NA; V: TRBV29-1; D: NA; CDR3: CSVENGQETQYF; DNA: TGCAGCGTTGAGAACGGCCAAGAGACCCAGTACTTC
J: TRBJ2-7; size: few; V: TRBV6-2/TRBV6-3; D: TRBD2; CDR3: CASSYLSGATYEQYF; DNA: TGTGCCAGCAGTTACTTGAGCGGGGCGACCTACGAGCAGTACTTC
J: TRBJ1-2; size: few; V: TRBV7-9; D: NA; CDR3: CASSSGNRPYGYTF; DNA: TGTGCCAGCAGCTCCGGGAACCGTCCCTATGGCTACACCTTC
J: TRBJ1-5; size: NA; V: TRBV12-3/TRBV12-4; D: NA; CDR3: CASSTGAGSYSRQPQHF; DNA: TGTGCCAGCAGTACTGGGGCAGGGAGTTATTCGAGGCAGCCCCAGCATTTT
J: TRBJ2-7; size: many; V: TRBV12-3/TRBV12-4; D: NA; CDR3: CASSFGGANYEQYF; DNA: TGTGCCAGCAGTTTTGGTGGGGCAAACTACGAGCAGTACTTC
J: TRBJ1-1; size: many; V: TRBV4-1; D: NA; CDR3: CASSQATGRNTEAFF; DNA: TGCGCCAGCAGCCAAGCGACAGGTAGGAACACTGAAGCTTTCTTT
J: TRBJ1-2; size: many; V: TRBV7-2; D: NA; CDR3: CASSSQGFELDGYTF; DNA: TGTGCCAGCAGCTCTCAGGGTTTTGAATTGGACGGCTACACCTTC
J: TRBJ2-1; size: NA; V: TRBV7-9; D: TRBD2; CDR3: CASSQIAGVFNEQFF; DNA: TGTGCCAGCAGCCAAATAGCGGGAGTATTTAATGAGCAGTTCTTC
J: TRBJ1-4; size: once; V: TRBV20-1; D: NA; CDR3: CSAPWSNERLFF; DNA: TGCAGTGCCCCATGGTCTAATGAAAGACTGTTTTTT
J: TRBJ2-2; size: many; V: TRBV7-2; D: TRBD2; CDR3: CASSLRGLAGVAGELFF; DNA: TGTGCCAGCAGCTTAAGGGGACTAGCGGGAGTCGCCGGGGAGCTGTTTTTT
J: TRBJ2-1; size: NA; V: TRBV11-1; D: TRBD1; CDR3: CASSPGRGRNNEQFF; DNA: TGTGCCAGCAGCCCCGGCAGGGGGAGAAACAATGAGCAGTTCTTC
J: TRBJ1-6; size: many; V: TRBV7-2; D: NA; CDR3: CASSFTFGGVSNSPLHF; DNA: TGTGCCAGCAGCTTTACATTTGGCGGGGTATCGAATTCACCCCTCCACTTT
J: TRBJ2-2; size: few; V: TRBV7-2; D: NA; CDR3: CASSLRGTRTGELFF; DNA: TGTGCCAGCAGCTTGAGGGGAACGCGCACCGGGGAGCTGTTTTTT
J: TRBJ1-1; size: few; V: TRBV20-1; D: TRBD1; CDR3: CSAFPAQGASEAFF; DNA: TGCAGTGCTTTCCCGGCGCAGGGGGCCTCTGAAGCTTTCTTT
J: TRBJ2-5; size: NA; V: TRBV20-1; D: TRBD2; CDR3: CSAPLAGDETQYF; DNA: TGCAGTGCACCTCTAGCGGGAGACGAGACCCAGTACTTC
J: TRBJ2-3; size: NA; V: TRBV20-1; D: NA; CDR3: CSAEYTGTDTQYF; DNA: TGCAGTGCTGAATACACAGGCACAGATACGCAGTATTTT
J: TRBJ2-2; size: NA; V: TRBV6-6; D: NA; CDR3: CASSSGGQTMRGAGELFF; DNA: TGTGCCAGCAGTTCAGGCGGACAGACAATGCGAGGCGCCGGGGAGCTGTTTTTT